The 29 T cell receptor beta chains given below trace back to one sample, sequenced in a study of control samples from healthy donors and cancer patients. Only in-frame clones appear in the TCRdb table, and some are missing; sequencing was by immunoSEQ multiplex PCR. The sample lists around 230,000 clones; around 94% were seen once. Sequencing used blood. The receptor set was obtained from a man between 45 and 60 years old in good health.

This chain joins TRBV10-1 and TRBJ2-1; D is undetermined. CDR3 length equals 13 residues. The V and J ends lost 4 bases and 0 bases respectively, with 4 bases between them. The germline V gene encodes CDR1 WNHNN and CDR2 SYGVQD (reference sequence). CDR3 coding DNA: TGCGCCAGCAGTGGGAACTCCTACAATGAGCAGTTCTTC. The encoded protein is CASSGNSYNEQFF.

This chain joins TRBV6-5 and TRBJ1-4; no reliable D call. Looked up from germline, CDR1 is MNHEY and CDR2 is SVGAGI. The CDR3 sequence is 15 residues long. V was shortened by 2 bases and J by 7 bases, with 14 bases between the two germline ends. Written as DNA, the CDR3 is TGTGCCAGCAGTTACGCAGAGGGTATTACTGAAAAACTGTTTTTT. Residues: CASSYAEGITEKLFF.

J is TRBJ2-5 and V is TRBV5-1; possibly TRBD1 for D (6 bases). V gave up 4 bases and J gave up 1 base, with 14 bases separating them. Germline CDR1 SGHRS, CDR2 YFSETQ. CDR3 length: 15 residues. The chain's CDR3 is CASSGAQGIQETQYF. The DNA for the CDR3 is TGCGCCAGCAGCGGAGCGCAGGGGATCCAAGAGACCCAGTACTTC.

The gene calls are TRBV19 and TRBJ2-2; tentatively, D is TRBD1 or TRBD2 (6 bases each). This CDR3 has 16 residues. The germline V and J ends were trimmed by 4 bases and 4 bases, with 16 bases remaining between them. CDR1 LNHDA and CDR2 SQIVND come from the germline V gene (reference sequence). The CDR3 spells CASSTSGGRVTGELFF. DNA of the CDR3: TGTGCCAGTAGTACCTCTGGGGGGCGGGTCACCGGGGAGCTGTTTTTT.

The chain employs TRBV5-6 and TRBJ1-2; possibly TRBD1 for D (5 bases). The CDR3 length is 14 residues. V was cut by 2 bases and J by 4 bases, with 12 bases left in between. CDR1 is SGHDT, CDR2 YYEEEE, per germline. This CDR3 reads CASSLFWQGYGYTF. The CDR3 bases are TGTGCCAGCAGCTTATTTTGGCAGGGCTATGGCTACACCTTC.

The gene calls are TRBV7-9 and TRBJ1-3, with D maybe TRBD1 (6 bases). Germline V gene data show CDR1 as SEHNR and CDR2 as FQNEAQ (reference sequence). The CDR3 has 17 amino acids. V gave up 4 bases and J gave up 0 bases, with 16 bases separating them. CDR3 region: CASSSRDTFHSGNTIYF. In nucleotides, the CDR3 is TGTGCCAGCAGCTCACGGGACACCTTTCACTCTGGAAACACCATATATTTT. Together with reference TRBV7-9 and TRBJ1-3, the CDR3 gives the full variable domain: DTGVSQNPRHKITKRGQNVTFRCDPISEHNRLYWYRQTLGQGPEFLTYFQNEAQLEKSRLLSDRFSAERPKGSFSTLEIQRTEQGDSAMYLCASSSRDTFHSGNTIYFGEGSWLTVV.

The J gene is TRBJ1-1, the V gene TRBV6-5; D is undetermined. This CDR3 is built from 14 residues. Between the trimmed V and J ends, which lost 6 bases and 1 base, there was a span of 12 bases. Germline values: CDR1 MNHEY, CDR2 SVGAGI. The CDR3 loop reads CASRKGPANTEAFF. Written as DNA, the CDR3 is TGTGCCAGCAGAAAGGGTCCGGCGAACACTGAAGCTTTCTTT.

The chain is built from TRBV19 and TRBJ1-2, with TRBD1 identical over 7 bases. The CDR3 extends over 14 amino acids. V trimming: 3 bases; J trimming: 5 bases; junction bases outside the gene matches: 6. CDR1 is LNHDA, CDR2 SQIVND, per germline (reference sequence). CDR3 residues: CASSITSGGYGYTF. In DNA form, the CDR3 reads TGTGCCAGTAGTATTACCTCAGGGGGATATGGCTACACCTTC.

This clone was observed once. The CDR3 protein is CASSSLKEEYF. CDR3 nucleotides: TGTGCCAGCTCATCCTTAAAGGAGGAGTACTTC. This sequence joins TRBV18 and TRBJ2-7; tentative D call: TRBD2 (5 bases). Germline-derived CDR1 and CDR2 are KGHSH and LQKENI. V was cut by 5 bases and J by 11 bases, with 13 bases left in between. CDR3 size: 11 residues.

V and J are TRBV5-4 and TRBJ1-2, with D uncertain. This CDR3 region has 13 residues. Germline CDR1 and CDR2: SGHNT and YYREEE (reference sequence). V was shortened by 5 bases and J by 8 bases, with 16 bases between the two germline ends. The CDR3 DNA is TGTGCCAGCAGGCTCGGAGTATTGGAGGGCTACACCTTC. Amino acid sequence: CASRLGVLEGYTF.

A note on this clone: Additional DNA sequences in this sample encode the identical CDR3. V and J are TRBV12-3 or TRBV12-4 and TRBJ2-7; D may correspond to TRBD1 or TRBD2 (5 bases each). Trimming removed 8 bases at V and 3 bases at J, with 14 bases between. The CDR3 is 13 amino acids. The CDR3 here is CASGLGGGYEQYF. In nucleotides, the CDR3 is TGTGCCAGCGGGCTTGGTGGGGGCTACGAGCAGTACTTC.

The chain has TRBV5-6 and TRBJ2-7, with D unclear. The ends were cut back, 0 bases at V and 6 bases at J, with 10 bases in the middle. The CDR3 covers 13 residues. CDR1 and CDR2 (germline): SGHDT, YYEEEE. CDR3 amino acids: CASSLGRWAEQYF. Here the CDR3 DNA reads TGTGCCAGCAGCTTGGGCAGGTGGGCCGAGCAGTACTTC.

The rearrangement links TRBV7-3 to TRBJ1-1, with no clear D. The CDR3 is 14 residues long. Germline V lookup: CDR1 SGHTA, CDR2 FQGTGA. Trimming shortened V by 0 bases and J by 3 bases, and 8 bases separated the two germline ends. The chain's CDR3 is CASSLTGIDTEAFF. In DNA form, the CDR3 reads TGTGCCAGCAGCTTAACAGGGATAGACACTGAAGCTTTCTTT.

The CDR3 DNA reads as TGTGCCAGCAGACCCCCGGGGGGTGGAGGCGAAAAACTGTTTTTT. This translates into CASRPPGGGGEKLFF. The rearrangement uses TRBV3-1 (or the pseudogene TRBV3-2) and TRBJ1-4; possible D gene TRBD1, 5 bases. The CDR3 runs to 15 residues. Germline assignment: CDR1 LGHDT and CDR2 YNNKEL (reference sequence). V was shortened by 6 bases and J by 8 bases, with 19 bases between the two germline ends.

J is TRBJ1-2 and V is TRBV6-5; 10 bases match TRBD1. Germline V gene lookup returns CDR1 MNHEY and CDR2 SVGAGI. V lost 2 bases to trimming and J lost 3 bases; unmatched junction nucleotides: 3. CDR3 length: 15 amino acids. CDR3: CASSYRDRGYYGYTF. In nucleotides, the CDR3 is TGTGCCAGCAGTTACCGGGACAGGGGATACTATGGCTACACCTTC.

The CDR3 DNA follows: TGTGCCAGCAGCTTAAACGGAAAGAATTCACCCCTCCACTTT. Translation: CASSLNGKNSPLHF. The chain employs TRBV7-2 and TRBJ1-6; D is uncertain. The germline CDR1 and CDR2 sequences are SGHTA and FQGNSA. Trimming cost V 2 bases and J 7 bases, with 9 bases left between them. CDR3 length: 14 amino acids.

The chain uses TRBV28 and TRBJ2-7; 8 nucleotides agree with TRBD2. This CDR3 is built from 12 residues. J gave up 6 bases and V 7 bases, and 5 bases lay outside the gene matches. Germline-derived CDR1 and CDR2 are MDHEN and SYDVKM. CDR3 residues: CASKGGGSEQYF. As DNA, the CDR3 is TGTGCCAGCAAGGGCGGGGGGAGCGAGCAGTACTTC.

The chain recombines TRBV19 with TRBJ2-2; 8 nucleotides line up with TRBD2. Germline CDR1 reads LNHDA; CDR2 reads SQIVND (reference sequence). The CDR3 loop spans 15 amino acids. The J segment lost 3 bases and the V segment lost 3 bases, leaving 3 bases of the junction unmatched. CDR3 nucleotide sequence: TGTGCCAGTAGTATTCCCGGGAGGGACACCGGGGAGCTGTTTTTT. Amino acid sequence: CASSIPGRDTGELFF. Full variable domain (rest looked up from reference TRBV19 and TRBJ2-2): DGGITQSPKYLFRKEGQNVTLSCEQNLNHDAMYWYRQDPGQGLRLIYYSQIVNDFQKGDIAEGYSVSREKKESFPLTVTSAQKNPTAFYLCASSIPGRDTGELFFGEGSRLTVL.

The rearrangement joins TRBV11-3 to TRBJ2-1, with 13 nucleotides matching TRBD2. This CDR3 spans 16 amino acids. V lost 4 bases, J lost 9 bases, and 9 bases stayed unmatched. The germline CDR1 and CDR2 sequences are SGHNT and YENEEA. CDR3 DNA sequence: TGTGCCAGCAGCTCCTTTACTAGCGGGGGGGCTCTTGAGCAGTTCTTC. Translating it yields CASSSFTSGGALEQFF.

The V gene is TRBV4-2, the J gene TRBJ1-5; D unclear. Germline values: CDR1 LGHNA, CDR2 YNFKEQ. The CDR3 runs 15 residues. Trimming shortened V by 1 base and J by 0 bases, and 7 bases separated the two germline ends. CDR3 sequence reads: CASSQAGYSNQPQHF. The CDR3 DNA reads TGTGCCAGCAGCCAAGCAGGATATAGCAATCAGCCCCAGCATTTT.

J is TRBJ1-6 and V is TRBV27; D gene unclear. There are 15 residues in the CDR3. The V gene lost 0 bases and the J gene lost 2 bases, with 5 bases spanning the gap. Germline V gene lookup returns CDR1 MNHEY and CDR2 SMNVEV (reference sequence). The CDR3 protein is CASSLSSAYNSPLHF. DNA of the CDR3: TGTGCCAGCAGTTTATCGAGTGCCTATAATTCACCCCTCCACTTT.

CDR3 sequence reads: CASSYEDRGNQPQHF. The CDR3, as DNA: TGTGCCAGCAGTTACGAGGACAGGGGCAATCAGCCCCAGCATTTT. The genes are TRBV7-2 and TRBJ1-5; 8 bases match TRBD1. Germline CDR1 reads SGHTA; CDR2 reads FQGNSA. The CDR3 sequence is 15 residues long. V shed 6 bases, J shed 2 bases, and the junction held 6 bases outside the gene matches.

The sample holds one count of this clone. The CDR3 reads CASSVHSDRGAGELFF. CDR3 coding DNA: TGTGCCAGCAGCGTCCACTCGGACAGGGGAGCCGGGGAGCTGTTTTTT. The gene calls are TRBV9 and TRBJ2-2; TRBD1 agrees at 9 bases. Losses at the gene ends were 2 bases for V and 6 bases for J; bases not matched to a gene: 8. Germline CDR1 and CDR2: SGDLS and YYNGEE. The CDR3 is 16 residues long.

This sequence joins TRBV13 and TRBJ2-6; D ambiguous. V was shortened by 6 bases and J by 0 bases, with 6 bases between the two germline ends. Germline CDR1 is PRHDT and CDR2 is FYEKMQ (reference sequence). This CDR3 is 14 amino acids long. The CDR3 sequence is CASRPSSGANVLTF. DNA of the CDR3: TGTGCCAGCAGACCGAGCTCTGGGGCCAACGTCCTGACTTTC.

V gene TRBV2 combines with J gene TRBJ2-1; no reliable D call. Germline values: CDR1 SNHLY, CDR2 FYNNEI. The CDR3 runs 13 residues. Trimming removed 3 bases at V and 4 bases at J, with 7 bases between. CDR3 coding DNA: TGTGCCAGCAGTGATGCACGGTACAATGAGCAGTTCTTC. Its translation is CASSDARYNEQFF.

DNA for the CDR3: TGCGCCAGCAGCTTACCTGCCGACAGAGGCTACACCTTC. This encodes CASSLPADRGYTF. The J gene is TRBJ1-2, the V gene TRBV5-1; D might be TRBD1 (5 bases). This CDR3 has 13 residues. V was pared by 2 bases and J by 8 bases, with 13 bases between. Germline-derived CDR1 and CDR2 are SGHRS and YFSETQ.

The chain couples TRBV5-1 to TRBJ2-2; 9 positions match TRBD1. The junction had 5 bases not matched to a gene; V was cut back by 4 bases and J by 4 bases. Germline V CDR1 and CDR2: SGHRS, YFSETQ. The CDR3 loop spans 15 amino acids. This CDR3 reads CASSPQTGGTGELFF. The CDR3 DNA is TGCGCCAGCAGCCCCCAGACAGGGGGCACCGGGGAGCTGTTTTTT.

V and J are TRBV11-2 and TRBJ1-4; 8 positions match TRBD1. J gave up 8 bases and V 4 bases, and 9 bases lay outside the gene matches. The CDR3 has 15 amino acids. CDR1 and CDR2 (germline): SGHAT, FQNNGV. Here the CDR3 DNA reads TGTGCCAGCAGCTCTCAACAGGGGGTAACCGAAAAACTGTTTTTT. Its protein is CASSSQQGVTEKLFF.

V gene TRBV6-2 or TRBV6-3 combines with J gene TRBJ2-7, with 8 bases fitting TRBD1. V shed 0 bases and J 1 base; nucleotides not matched to a gene: 2. This CDR3 has 15 residues. The V gene's germline CDR1 is MNHEY and CDR2 SVGEGT. The CDR3 DNA follows: TGTGCCAGCAGTTACTCAGGGACAGGTTCCTACGAGCAGTACTTC. Protein: CASSYSGTGSYEQYF.